This note documents a single TCR beta chain sequence. The germline CDR1 and CDR2 sequences are SNHLY and FYNNEI. CDR3 length equals 12 residues. The V gene lost 6 bases and the J gene lost 4 bases, with 9 bases spanning the gap. The sample belongs to a study of cytomegalovirus exposure and HLA in healthy donors. PCR primers comprised 60 Vbeta and 13 Jbeta primers. Measured with immunoSEQ multiplex PCR; TCRdb has only the in-frame clones, and not every one. The table records about 120,000 clones, 80% of them present only once. The sequenced material came from PBMCs. This sequence originates from a female donor in good health and CMV-seropositive. The chain is built from TRBV2 and TRBJ2-5; no firm D call. The CDR3 DNA follows: TGTGCCAGCAGCGGGTCTGGAGAGACCCAGTACTTC. It yields the protein CASSGSGETQYF.